The next 31 T cell receptor beta chains were all read from a single sample in a study of identical twins. MiXCR was run by TCRdb on the 5' RACE reads, yielding one entry per CDR3 protein. The repertoire holds just under 550,000 distinct CDR3 sequences, with about 15% as singletons. These data are also associated with another study on yellow fever vaccine responses in identical twins.

The sample comprised CD4+ T cells sorted from blood. The source of these receptors is a woman aged 18-29 years in good health.

The chain has TRBV5-1 and TRBJ2-1; 12 bases align to TRBD2. CDR1 is SGHRS and CDR2 is YFSETQ in the germline V gene. The CDR3 is made up of 16 amino acids. J lost 8 bases, V lost 4 bases, and 10 bases had no gene match. The DNA of the CDR3 is TGCGCCAGCAGCAAGACCCGACTAGCGGGAGTGGATGAGCAGTTCTTC. Its protein is CASSKTRLAGVDEQFF.

This clonotype was picked up a small number of times. The chain uses TRBV14 and TRBJ2-3, with 7 positions matching TRBD2. Germline CDR1 reads SGHDN; CDR2 reads FVKESK. The ends lost 1 base at V and 4 bases at J; junction bases unmatched: 8. The CDR3 spans 16 residues. In nucleotides, the CDR3 is TGTGCCAGCAGCCAAGTCGGCGGGAGTCGGTCAGATACGCAGTATTTT. This translates into CASSQVGGSRSDTQYF.

This rearrangement joins TRBV5-1 to TRBJ2-3; D gene unclear. The CDR3 is made up of 14 amino acids. The ends were cut back, 1 base at V and 4 bases at J, with 10 bases in the middle. CDR1 and CDR2 from the germline V gene are SGHRS and YFSETQ. The CDR3 here is CASSLRGHADTQYF. CDR3 sequence (DNA): TGCGCCAGCAGCTTGCGTGGTCACGCAGATACGCAGTATTTT. Complete variable domain (other parts from reference TRBV5-1 and TRBJ2-3): KAGVTQTPRYLIKTRGQQVTLSCSPISGHRSVSWYQQTPGQGLQFLFEYFSETQRNKGNFPGRFSGRQFSNSRSEMNVSTLELGDSALYLCASSLRGHADTQYFGPGTRLTVL.

This clonotype was counted between two and nine times. The chain links TRBV20-1 to TRBJ1-2; possibly TRBD1 for D (5 bases). The germline V gene has CDR1 DFQATT and CDR2 SNEGSKA (reference sequence). The germline V and J ends were trimmed by 6 bases and 8 bases, with 22 bases remaining between them. The CDR3 has 14 amino acids. The CDR3 protein is CSARRDGGIGGYTF. The DNA for the CDR3 is TGCAGTGCCCGGAGGGACGGCGGGATTGGAGGCTACACCTTC.

This clonotype was recorded a few times. The rearrangement uses TRBV11-3 and TRBJ2-2, with D perhaps given as TRBD1 or TRBD2 (5 bases each). Per germline, CDR1 SGHNT and CDR2 YENEEA. The CDR3 is made up of 14 amino acids. Trimming removed 5 bases from V and 5 bases from J, with 12 bases in between. The chain's CDR3 is CASSPVGVTGELFF. CDR3 nucleotides: TGTGCCAGCAGCCCGGTGGGGGTAACCGGGGAGCTGTTTTTT. The variable domain in full, with the rest retrieved from reference TRBV11-3 and TRBJ2-2, is EAGVVQSPRYKIIEKKQPVAFWCNPISGHNTLYWYLQNLGQGPELLIRYENEEAVDDSQLPKDRFSAERLKGVDSTLKIQPAELGDSAVYLCASSPVGVTGELFFGEGSRLTVL.

The rearrangement joins TRBV5-6 to TRBJ2-1; D may be TRBD2 (5 bases). Germline CDR1 and CDR2: SGHDT and YYEEEE. V lost 0 bases and J lost 12, with 16 bases in between. The CDR3 has 14 amino acids. The CDR3 nucleotides read TGTGCCAGCAGCTTGGGATCTAAAAGTGAGGGGCAGTTCTTC. Amino acids: CASSLGSKSEGQFF.

The chain joins TRBV5-5 to TRBJ2-7, with TRBD1 identical over 10 bases. J was trimmed by 3 bases and V by 6 bases; bases with no gene match: 15. Germline lookup yields CDR1 SGHKS and CDR2 YYEKEE (reference sequence). The CDR3 runs to 17 residues. CDR3 DNA: TGTGCCAGCATCTTACTTCGACCGGGACAGGGGTTCTACGAGCAGTACGTC. Its translation is CASILLRPGQGFYEQYV.

The rearrangement links TRBV10-3 to TRBJ2-2; D remains ambiguous. V shed 3 bases and J shed 1 base, with 9 bases lying between them. The CDR3 has 15 residues. The V gene's germline CDR1 is ENHRY and CDR2 SYGVKD. The chain's CDR3 is CAISELRGNTGELFF. CDR3 nucleotide sequence: TGTGCCATCAGTGAACTCCGCGGGAACACCGGGGAGCTGTTTTTT.

CDR3 residues: CASSGGLAEGTDTQYF. For the CDR3, the DNA is TGTGCCAGCAGCGGAGGACTAGCGGAAGGTACAGATACGCAGTATTTT. J is TRBJ2-3 and V is TRBV2, with 10 positions matching TRBD2. The CDR3 consists of 16 residues. CDR1 and CDR2 from the germline V gene are SNHLY and FYNNEI. J was trimmed by 3 bases and V by 6 bases; bases with no gene match: 9.

The chain carries TRBV4-1 and TRBJ2-1, with a tentative D call TRBD2 (6 bases). The CDR3 runs to 16 residues. Deletions cut 1 base from V and 2 bases from J, with 12 bases between. Germline CDR1 reads MGHRA; CDR2 reads YSYEKL. CDR3 sequence reads: CASSQAGGITYNEQFF. The CDR3 bases are TGCGCCAGCAGCCAAGCCGGCGGGATAACCTACAATGAGCAGTTCTTC.

The sample holds a few counts of this clonotype. J is TRBJ2-1 and V is TRBV20-1; the D is unclear. The V gene lost 5 bases and the J gene lost 4 bases, with 9 bases spanning the gap. Germline-derived CDR1 and CDR2 are DFQATT and SNEGSKA (reference sequence). The CDR3 sequence is 12 residues long. The CDR3 is CSAGVIYNEQFF. The CDR3 DNA reads TGCAGTGCTGGAGTCATTTACAATGAGCAGTTCTTC.

This clonotype was counted only a few times. The chain has TRBV24-1 and TRBJ2-1, with D uncertain. The CDR3 runs 17 residues. Germline CDR1 reads KGHDR; CDR2 reads SFDVKD. Between the trimmed V and J ends, which lost 2 bases and 0 bases, there was a span of 13 bases. The CDR3 loop reads CATSDSSEASSYNEQFF. The CDR3 DNA reads TGTGCCACCAGTGATTCCTCAGAGGCGAGCTCCTACAATGAGCAGTTCTTC.

This clonotype was counted a few times. The chain carries TRBV5-1 and TRBJ2-3, with 7 nucleotides matching TRBD1. CDR1 and CDR2 (germline): SGHRS, YFSETQ. The CDR3 has 15 amino acids. V dropped 6 bases and J dropped 5; count of bases not matched to a gene: 12. Written as DNA, the CDR3 is TGCGCCAGCACCCTGGACAGGTTGTCTGGAGATACGCAGTATTTT. Amino acids: CASTLDRLSGDTQYF.

This clonotype was counted between two and nine times. The rearrangement uses TRBV7-9 and TRBJ2-7; D might be TRBD1 (5 bases). CDR1 and CDR2 (germline): SEHNR, FQNEAQ (reference sequence). There are 15 residues in the CDR3. The V end was cut by 5 bases, the J end by 5 bases, with 19 bases between. The CDR3: CASSPRRTGGNEQYF. For the CDR3, the DNA is TGTGCCAGCAGCCCCCGGCGCACAGGTGGCAACGAGCAGTACTTC. The full variable domain, with the rest looked up from reference TRBV7-9 and TRBJ2-7, is DTGVSQNPRHKITKRGQNVTFRCDPISEHNRLYWYRQTLGQGPEFLTYFQNEAQLEKSRLLSDRFSAERPKGSFSTLEIQRTEQGDSAMYLCASSPRRTGGNEQYFGPGTRLTVT.

This clonotype was counted between two and nine times. The rearrangement joins TRBV29-1 to TRBJ2-7, with 8 bases lining up with TRBD2. The CDR3 is 14 residues long. V lost 7 bases, J lost 2 bases, and 10 bases stayed unmatched. Germline values: CDR1 SQVTM, CDR2 ANQGSEA. This CDR3 reads CSAVVGRAPYEQYF. The CDR3 DNA reads as TGCAGCGCTGTCGTCGGGAGGGCCCCCTACGAGCAGTACTTC.

The sample holds a few counts of this clonotype. J is TRBJ2-3 and V is TRBV6-5; perhaps TRBD2 as D (7 bases). Germline V CDR1 and CDR2: MNHEY, SVGAGI. V shed 0 bases and J shed 3 bases, with 10 bases lying between them. This CDR3 contains 15 residues. CDR3 nucleotides: TGTGCCAGCAGTTACTCGGGGAGGGGGACAGATACGCAGTATTTT. It is translated as CASSYSGRGTDTQYF.

The genes are TRBV18 and TRBJ2-7, with 9 bases fitting TRBD1. This CDR3 contains 15 residues. V lost 4 bases to trimming and J lost 4 bases; unmatched junction nucleotides: 8. Germline values: CDR1 KGHSH, CDR2 LQKENI. The chain's CDR3 is CASSHPRDRVYEQYF. The CDR3 region has the DNA TGTGCCAGCTCACACCCCCGGGACAGGGTGTACGAGCAGTACTTC.

This clonotype was seen only a few times. V and J are TRBV5-5 and TRBJ2-5; TRBD2 matches at 10 bases. CDR3 size: 16 residues. V trimming: 0 bases; J trimming: 1 base; junction bases outside the gene matches: 3. Germline loops: CDR1 SGHKS, CDR2 YYEKEE (reference sequence). CDR3 in DNA: TGTGCCAGCAGCTTGGCTTCTAGCGGGGGCCAAGAGACCCAGTACTTC. Protein sequence: CASSLASSGGQETQYF.

This clonotype has more than one count but fewer than ten. The rearrangement links TRBV28 to TRBJ2-1; 8 nucleotides line up with TRBD2. CDR3 length equals 15 residues. The germline V gene has CDR1 MDHEN and CDR2 SYDVKM. V lost 5 bases and J lost 5; bases outside the gene matches: 8. The CDR3 region has the DNA TGTGCCAGCAGTCCCCGCATAGCGGGGCACAATGAGCAGTTCTTC. It encodes CASSPRIAGHNEQFF. Full variable domain (remainder filled in from reference TRBV28 and TRBJ2-1): DVKVTQSSRYLVKRTGEKVFLECVQDMDHENMFWYRQDPGLGLRLIYFSYDVKMKEKGDIPEGYSVSREKKERFSLILESASTNQTSMYLCASSPRIAGHNEQFFGPGTRLTVL.

The chain joins TRBV29-1 to TRBJ2-1; D perhaps matches TRBD2 (5 bases). Trimming cost V 4 bases and J 2 bases, with 15 bases left between them. CDR3 size: 15 residues. Germline CDR1 is SQVTM and CDR2 is ANQGSEA. This chain's CDR3 is CSVVPWRRTYNEQFF. The CDR3 nucleotides read TGCAGCGTTGTCCCTTGGCGGAGGACCTACAATGAGCAGTTCTTC.

This clonotype has just a few counts. This rearrangement joins TRBV27 to TRBJ2-7; 8 positions agree with TRBD1. The trim removed 5 bases at V and 0 bases at J, leaving 6 bases unmatched. The CDR3 extends over 15 amino acids. CDR1 and CDR2 (germline): MNHEY, SMNVEV (reference sequence). This CDR3 is CASSIYGTGSYEQYF. CDR3 DNA: TGTGCCAGCAGTATTTACGGGACAGGCTCCTACGAGCAGTACTTC.

In regard to this clonotype: At one of its ends the junction is not consistent with the germline gene, which may arise from a read error. The chain has TRBV3-1 and TRBJ2-1, with TRBD2 as a possible D gene (6 bases). The CDR3 loop spans 11 amino acids. CDR1 LGHDT and CDR2 YNNKEL come from the germline V gene (reference sequence). The CDR3 DNA sequence: TGTGCCAGCAGCCAAGATAGGGACTTCTACTTC. Amino acid sequence: CASSQDRDFYF.

The sample holds a few counts of this clonotype. This chain uses TRBV14 with TRBJ1-1, with D unclear. The V gene lost 2 bases and the J gene lost 7 bases, with 11 bases spanning the gap. The CDR3 spans 13 residues. Germline CDR1 reads SGHDN; CDR2 reads FVKESK. The CDR3 spells CASSQINAGEAFF. The DNA of the CDR3 is TGTGCCAGCAGCCAAATTAACGCAGGTGAAGCTTTCTTT.

V gene TRBV12-3 or TRBV12-4 combines with J gene TRBJ1-5; D ambiguous. Deletions cut 6 bases from V and 10 bases from J, with 16 bases between. The CDR3 contains 13 residues. The CDR3, as DNA: TGTGCCAGCAGCCTCCCCCCGACTTTTCCCCAGCATTTT. It is translated as CASSLPPTFPQHF.

Only a few counts were recorded for this clonotype. V usage is TRBV5-6 and J usage is TRBJ2-2, with 7 bases aligning to TRBD2. Germline loops: CDR1 SGHDT, CDR2 YYEEEE. This CDR3 region has 17 residues. The junction had 13 bases not matched to a gene; V was cut back by 7 bases and J by 1 base. The CDR3 protein is CASGPGFSGLNTGELFF. The DNA of the CDR3 is TGTGCCAGCGGCCCCGGGTTTAGCGGGTTGAACACCGGGGAGCTGTTTTTT.

This clonotype came up a few times. The J gene is TRBJ2-3, the V gene TRBV20-1; D possibly matches TRBD1 or TRBD2 (5 bases each). V lost 6 bases to trimming and J lost 4 bases, with 11 bases between them. CDR1 DFQATT and CDR2 SNEGSKA come from the germline V gene (reference sequence). The CDR3 has 12 residues. The CDR3 region is CSASMGADTQYF. The DNA of the CDR3 is TGCAGTGCGTCCATGGGGGCAGATACGCAGTATTTT.

V is TRBV7-9 and J is TRBJ2-7; TRBD2 aligns across 9 bases. The CDR3 runs to 17 residues. Germline lookup yields CDR1 SEHNR and CDR2 FQNEAQ (reference sequence). The V gene end was trimmed by 1 base and the J gene end by 4 bases; junction bases not matched to a gene: 11. The CDR3 nucleotides are TGTGCCAGCAGCTTAGATGGGGGACTAGCCTCCGTTTACGAGCAGTACTTC. Amino acids: CASSLDGGLASVYEQYF. Full variable domain (remainder filled in from reference TRBV7-9 and TRBJ2-7): DTGVSQNPRHKITKRGQNVTFRCDPISEHNRLYWYRQTLGQGPEFLTYFQNEAQLEKSRLLSDRFSAERPKGSFSTLEIQRTEQGDSAMYLCASSLDGGLASVYEQYFGPGTRLTVT.

This chain connects TRBV5-1 to TRBJ2-7; D is undetermined. The ends were cut back, 3 bases at V and 2 bases at J, with 15 bases in the middle. The CDR3 spans 15 residues. CDR1 and CDR2 (germline): SGHRS, YFSETQ. The CDR3 loop is CASSSGSALTYEQYF. CDR3 nucleotides: TGCGCCAGCAGCTCTGGCAGCGCACTTACCTACGAGCAGTACTTC.

This clonotype was picked up a small number of times. The rearrangement joins TRBV7-8 to TRBJ2-5; 8 bases agree with TRBD2. Trimming removed 8 bases from V and 1 base from J; junction bases left unmatched: 6. Germline loops: CDR1 SGHVS, CDR2 FQNEAQ. This CDR3 is built from 14 residues. The CDR3 region has the DNA TGTGCCAGCGGCCATACTAGCGGCCAAGAGACCCAGTACTTC. This translates into CASGHTSGQETQYF.

This clonotype appeared a few times. The chain couples TRBV15 to TRBJ1-3; 8 bases match TRBD1. V shed 4 bases, J shed 6 bases, and the junction held 11 bases outside the gene matches. The CDR3 has 16 amino acids. Germline loops: CDR1 LNHNV, CDR2 YYDKDF (reference sequence). CDR3 loop: CATSTTTGEKPNTIYF. The DNA for the CDR3 is TGTGCCACCAGCACCACGACAGGGGAGAAACCAAACACCATATATTTT. The full variable domain, completed using reference TRBV15 and TRBJ1-3, is DAMVIQNPRYQVTQFGKPVTLSCSQTLNHNVMYWYQQKSSQAPKLLFHYYDKDFNNEADTPDNFQSRRPNTSFCFLDIRSPGLGDTAMYLCATSTTTGEKPNTIYFGEGSWLTVV.

The chain is built from TRBV29-1 and TRBJ2-7, with 13 positions matching TRBD2. Trimming took 6 bases from V and 4 from J; bases not matched to a gene: 6. This CDR3 region has 14 residues. Germline V gene data show CDR1 as SQVTM and CDR2 as ANQGSEA. The CDR3 spells CSVDGLAGDYEQYF. The CDR3 bases are TGCAGCGTCGATGGACTAGCGGGAGATTACGAGCAGTACTTC.